This T cell receptor (beta chain) was identified during a study of tumor-infiltrating lymphocytes in primary liver carcinoma. Study-wide points: Tumors carried a top-250-clone fraction significantly exceeding that of blood (p = 0.039). Reduced overlap was seen in tumor-adjacent and tumor-blood pairs versus tumor region pairs.

To note about this clonotype: Its antigen is unknown.

Each 20-30 mg portion of unsorted bulk tissue served as the source for co-extraction of RNA and DNA. Starting from roughly 540 ng of total RNA, TCR beta cDNA was produced with a primer in the constant region. The TCR beta library was amplified through three nested multiplex PCR rounds in a modified ARM-PCR procedure. Two initial PCR rounds of ten to eleven cycles each paired TRBV1-TRBV30 forward primers with a C-beta reverse primer. TCRdb ran MiXCR on the multiplex PCR reads and lists one entry per CDR3 protein. Seen here are some 180,000 distinct CDR3 sequences, around 85% observed once, and the top ten hold roughly 18%. The CDR3 is 13 amino acids. Germline V gene data show CDR1 as SGHNT and CDR2 as YYREEE (reference sequence). With 7 bases clipped from V and 5 bases from J, the junction kept 8 bases outside the gene matches.

The chain joins TRBV5-4 to TRBJ1-1; 7 bases fit TRBD1. This receptor was taken from a man aged 35-49 years with primary liver carcinoma and hepatitis B virus infection. The sample comprised tumor tissue from primary liver carcinoma. CDR3: CASRSGGGTEAFF. CDR3 DNA: TGTGCCAGCCGCTCAGGGGGAGGAACTGAAGCTTTCTTT.